The 9 T cell receptor beta chains below come from one sample, sequenced in a study of response to subunit inactivated influenza vaccine. TCRdb itself ran the RT-PCR reads through MiXCR, one entry per CDR3 protein. The table has approximately 730,000 distinct CDR3 sequences, around 14% seen once; the top ten hold 5.5% to 7%. Sequencing was performed on PBMCs from blood, taken roughly 2 weeks before vaccination. The receptor set was obtained from a man between 45 and 60 years old who received an inactivated influenza vaccine.

This clonotype was picked up a small number of times. The rearrangement joins TRBV10-3 to TRBJ1-1; perhaps TRBD1 as D (6 bases). The length of the CDR3 is 15 residues. Germline V gene sequence: CDR1 ENHRY, CDR2 SYGVKD. The V end was cut by 10 bases, the J end by 5 bases, with 23 bases between. CDR3 bases: TGTGCCACGAAGCCGCAGGGAGGGGGAGAGACTGAAGCTTTCTTT. Its translation: CATKPQGGGETEAFF.

There are a few counts of this clonotype. The J gene is TRBJ1-6, the V gene TRBV7-2, with D perhaps TRBD1 (5 bases). The CDR3 length is 16 residues. The V gene's germline CDR1 is SGHTA and CDR2 FQGNSA. Trimming removed 4 bases at V and 6 bases at J, with 16 bases between. The CDR3 region has the DNA TGTGCCAGCAGCTCTTCACCGGGGCGAATTAATTCACCCCTCCACTTT. Amino acid sequence: CASSSSPGRINSPLHF.

This clonotype was recorded a few times. The chain joins TRBV30 to TRBJ1-5, with a possible D match to TRBD1 (5 bases). Per the germline V gene, CDR1 is GTSNPN and CDR2 is SVGIG (reference sequence). Trimming cost V 0 bases and J 6 bases, with 12 bases left between them. The CDR3 runs 14 residues. CDR3 in amino acids: CAWSVAGMSQPQHF. DNA of the CDR3: TGTGCCTGGAGTGTAGCAGGGATGAGTCAGCCCCAGCATTTT.

This clonotype was found many times. The rearrangement joins TRBV5-1 to TRBJ2-3, with 9 positions matching TRBD1. The germline V gene has CDR1 SGHRS and CDR2 YFSETQ. With V trimmed by 4 bases and J by 7 bases, 10 bases remained unmatched. The CDR3 consists of 15 residues. The CDR3 reads CASSMAGQGKYTQYF. The CDR3 region has the DNA TGCGCCAGCAGCATGGCAGGACAGGGGAAATATACGCAGTATTTT.

This clonotype has a handful of counts. The chain recombines TRBV7-2 with TRBJ2-5; 12 bases map to TRBD2. Trimming took 5 bases from V and 3 from J; bases not matched to a gene: 7. The CDR3 sequence is 16 residues long. The germline CDR1 and CDR2 sequences are SGHTA and FQGNSA. The CDR3 sequence is CASSRRLAGAEETQYF. As DNA, the CDR3 is TGTGCCAGCAGCCGTCGACTAGCGGGAGCTGAAGAGACCCAGTACTTC.

This rearrangement joins TRBV5-1 to TRBJ2-3; 12 nucleotides line up with TRBD2. Germline CDR1 SGHRS, CDR2 YFSETQ. V gave up 5 bases and J gave up 2 bases; unmatched junction bases: 3. The CDR3 extends over 15 amino acids. The CDR3 reads CASRTSGGHTDTQYF. The DNA for the CDR3 is TGCGCCAGCAGGACTAGCGGGGGCCACACAGATACGCAGTATTTT.

The chain is built from TRBV7-8 and TRBJ2-5; tentative D call: TRBD1 (6 bases). The CDR3 has 20 amino acids. V lost 1 base and J lost 3, with 27 bases in between. From germline, CDR1 is SGHVS and CDR2 FQNEAQ. The CDR3 here is CASSLVHYRQGKNIKETQYF. The CDR3, as DNA: TGTGCCAGCAGCTTAGTTCATTACAGGCAGGGGAAAAATATAAAAGAGACCCAGTACTTC.

The chain recombines TRBV27 with TRBJ2-5; possibly TRBD2 for D (5 bases). Germline CDR1 MNHEY, CDR2 SMNVEV (reference sequence). This CDR3 is 15 amino acids long. The V gene lost 5 bases and the J gene lost 4 bases, with 17 bases spanning the gap. In nucleotides, the CDR3 is TGTGCCAGCAGTCCGGGTGAGGGAGAGCGAGAGACCCAGTACTTC. Translating it yields CASSPGEGERETQYF.

There are a few counts of this clonotype. The V gene is TRBV29-1, the J gene TRBJ2-7; TRBD1 agrees at 7 bases. Germline V gene sequence: CDR1 SQVTM, CDR2 ANQGSEA. V lost 7 bases, J lost 2 bases, and 8 bases stayed unmatched. The CDR3 spans 13 residues. The CDR3 reads CSALTGNTYEQYF. The CDR3 nucleotides are TGCAGCGCATTGACAGGGAATACCTACGAGCAGTACTTC.